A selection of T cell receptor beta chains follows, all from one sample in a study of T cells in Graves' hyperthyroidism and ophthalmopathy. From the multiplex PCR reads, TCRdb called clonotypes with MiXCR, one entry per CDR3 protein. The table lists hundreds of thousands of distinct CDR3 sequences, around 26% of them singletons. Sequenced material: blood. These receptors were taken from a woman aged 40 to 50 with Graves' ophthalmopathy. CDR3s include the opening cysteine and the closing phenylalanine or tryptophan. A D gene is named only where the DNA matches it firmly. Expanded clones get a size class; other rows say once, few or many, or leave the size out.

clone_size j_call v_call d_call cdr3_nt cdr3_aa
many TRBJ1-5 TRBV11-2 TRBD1 TGTGCCAGCAGCTTACAGGGGGGGCAGCCCCAGCATTTT CASSLQGGQPQHF
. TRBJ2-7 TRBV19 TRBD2 TGTGCCAGTAGTGAAAGCGGGAGTAACGAGCAGTACTTC CASSESGSNEQYF
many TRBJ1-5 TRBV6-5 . TGTGCCAGCTCCGATTCCTTTGGGGGGGCAGGGCAGCCCCAGCATTTT CASSDSFGGAGQPQHF
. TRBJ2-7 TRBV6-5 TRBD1 TGTGCCAGCAGTTACTCTCGGACAGGGCCCTACGAGCAGTACTTC CASSYSRTGPYEQYF
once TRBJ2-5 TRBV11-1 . TGTGCCAGCAGCTTAGGTGGCAGGGTTGGCGAGACCCAGTACTTC CASSLGGRVGETQYF
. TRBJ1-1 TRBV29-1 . TGCAGCGCCGAGGGCGGGGGCACTGAAGCTTTCTTT CSAEGGGTEAFF
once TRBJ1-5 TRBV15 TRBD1 TGTGCCACCGGCAACAGGGGTGCGAGCAATCAGCCCCAGCATTTT CATGNRGASNQPQHF
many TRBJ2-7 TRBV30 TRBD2 TGTGCCTGGGCGGGAGCCTACGAGCAGTACTTC CAWAGAYEQYF
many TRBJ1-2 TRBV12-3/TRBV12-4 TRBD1 TGTGCCAGCAGTCTGACAGGGAGTGGTGGCTACACCTTC CASSLTGSGGYTF
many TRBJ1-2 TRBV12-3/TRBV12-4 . TGTGCCAGCAGCCTCCGGGACACTTCTAACTATGGCTACACCTTC CASSLRDTSNYGYTF
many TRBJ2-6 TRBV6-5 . TGTGCCAGCAGTTATTGGTCCTCTGGGGCCAACGTCCTGACTTTC CASSYWSSGANVLTF
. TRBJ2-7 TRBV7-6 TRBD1 TGTGCCAGCAGCCCAACAGACAGGGCCTACGAGCAGTACTTC CASSPTDRAYEQYF
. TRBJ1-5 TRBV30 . TGTGCCTGGAGTCCCGGACAGTACAATCAGCCCCAGCATTTT CAWSPGQYNQPQHF
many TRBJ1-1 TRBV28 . TGTGCCAGCAGACCGGGGGACATGAACACTGAAGCTTTCTTT CASRPGDMNTEAFF
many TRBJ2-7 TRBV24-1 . TGTGCCACCAGTGATTTGAAGGGGGGGGACAGAGCGGGGGAGCAGTACTTC CATSDLKGGDRAGEQYF
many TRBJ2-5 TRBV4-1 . TGCGCCAGCAGCCAAGGCGGAACAGCAAAACAAGAGACCCAGTACTTC CASSQGGTAKQETQYF
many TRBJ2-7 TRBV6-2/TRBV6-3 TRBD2 TGTGCCAGCAGTTACTCTCGGGGTAGCGGGGCGAATCTCTACGAGCAGTACTTC CASSYSRGSGANLYEQYF
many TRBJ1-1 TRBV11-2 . TGTGCCAGCAGCTTAATGTTATCGCTGGGGAATATGAACACTGAAGCTTTCTTT CASSLMLSLGNMNTEAFF
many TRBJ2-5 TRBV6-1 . TGTGCCTTGCAGGAGACCCAGTACTTC CALQETQYF
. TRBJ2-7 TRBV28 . TGTGCCAGCAGTGCACAGGGAGGGAAATCCTACGAGCAGTACTTC CASSAQGGKSYEQYF
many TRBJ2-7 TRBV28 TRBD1 TGTGCCAGCAGTTCGGACAGGGGAGGCTCCTACGAGCAGTACTTC CASSSDRGGSYEQYF
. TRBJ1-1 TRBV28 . TGTGCCAGCAGCCCCCCGTTCGCATATGCTTTCTTT CASSPPFAYAFF
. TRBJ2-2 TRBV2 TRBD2 TGTGCCAGCAGGCGCGGGGGATCAAACACCGGGGAGCTGTTTTTT CASRRGGSNTGELFF
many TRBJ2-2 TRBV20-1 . TGCAGTGCTAGAGATCGTGGGAACACCGGGGAGCTGTTTTTT CSARDRGNTGELFF
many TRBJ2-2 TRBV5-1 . TGCGCCAGCAGCTACCAGGGATACGGGGAGCTGTTTTTT CASSYQGYGELFF